One and the same sample provided the 10 T cell receptor beta chains below, sequenced in a study of immune evolution from preneoplasia to lung adenocarcinoma. The repertoire was sequenced with immunoSEQ multiplex PCR; TCRdb's copy has only in-frame clones and lacks some. The data show 4,500 to 5,500 clones, just over 75% seen once. The material sequenced was FFPE adjacent normal lung tissue. The receptors were sampled from a person aged 60 to 80 with lung adenocarcinoma.

The chain couples TRBV4-2 to TRBJ2-2, with D possibly TRBD2 on 6 matching bases. V was clipped by 6 bases and J by 6 bases, with 14 bases between them. Per the germline V gene, CDR1 is LGHNA and CDR2 is YNFKEQ. This CDR3 has 14 residues. The CDR3 sequence: CASRSTIAAGELFF. The CDR3 DNA reads TGTGCCAGCAGATCTACAATAGCGGCCGGGGAGCTGTTTTTT.

This chain connects TRBV6-1 to TRBJ2-5; D gene uncertain. The CDR3 is 14 amino acids. Trimming took off 6 bases at V and 6 bases at J, with 17 bases between the two ends. Germline V CDR1 and CDR2: MNHNS, SASEGT. The CDR3 DNA follows: TGTGCCAGCAGCGTGACAAGGGATAGGAAGACCCAGTACTTC. This gives the protein CASSVTRDRKTQYF.

V and J are TRBV7-3 and TRBJ1-1; 8 bases match TRBD1. V was pared by 4 bases and J by 6 bases, with 7 bases of the junction left unmatched. CDR3 size: 14 residues. The V gene's germline CDR1 is SGHTA and CDR2 FQGTGA. The DNA of the CDR3 is TGTGCCAGCAGCTCAGGACAGGGATTATCTGAAGCTTTCTTT. Its translation: CASSSGQGLSEAFF.

The chain links TRBV25-1 to TRBJ1-1; 7 nucleotides agree with TRBD1. This CDR3 contains 13 residues. In germline, CDR1 is MGHDK, CDR2 SYGVNS. The trim removed 5 bases at V and 5 bases at J, leaving 5 bases unmatched. The CDR3 sequence: CASSLTGKTEAFF. CDR3 coding DNA: TGTGCCAGCAGTTTGACAGGGAAAACTGAAGCTTTCTTT.

This chain uses TRBV5-1 with TRBJ1-1; no firm D call. The CDR3 covers 15 residues. Germline values: CDR1 SGHRS, CDR2 YFSETQ. V was shortened by 2 bases and J by 0 bases, with 11 bases between the two germline ends. The CDR3 here is CASSFSGPMNTEAFF. The CDR3 DNA follows: TGCGCCAGCAGCTTTTCAGGTCCAATGAACACTGAAGCTTTCTTT.

The chain combines TRBV2 with TRBJ2-7; D gene unclear. Trimming stripped 2 bases from V and 12 bases from J, with 14 bases between. CDR3 length equals 12 residues. Per the germline V gene, CDR1 is SNHLY and CDR2 is FYNNEI. CDR3 in DNA: TGTGCCAGCAGTGAAACTCCAGGCGTCCTGTACTTC. It encodes CASSETPGVLYF.

The chain has TRBV4-2 and TRBJ1-6, with 7 bases lining up with TRBD1. Trimming cost V 3 bases and J 10 bases; bases outside gene matches: 6. Germline-derived CDR1 and CDR2 are LGHNA and YNFKEQ. The CDR3 sequence is 14 residues long. This CDR3 is CASSHVGTESPLHF. Written as DNA, the CDR3 is TGTGCCAGCAGCCATGTGGGGACAGAATCACCCCTCCACTTT.

The chain joins TRBV27 to TRBJ1-2, with D hard to call. CDR3 length: 14 residues. V was cut by 7 bases and J by 4 bases, with 16 bases left in between. Germline loops: CDR1 MNHEY, CDR2 SMNVEV (reference sequence). The CDR3 sequence: CASKGVGSVYGYTF. The CDR3 DNA is TGTGCCAGCAAGGGCGTGGGATCGGTCTATGGCTACACCTTC.

The chain links TRBV18 to TRBJ2-7; no clear D gene. V was cut by 0 bases and J by 2 bases, with 11 bases left in between. The CDR3 has 15 residues. Germline V gives CDR1 KGHSH, CDR2 LQKENI. Here the CDR3 DNA reads TGTGCCAGCTCACCACCTGCTGGGATTACCTACGAGCAGTACTTC. This translates into CASSPPAGITYEQYF. The full variable domain, its missing parts supplied by reference TRBV18 and TRBJ2-7, is NAGVMQNPRHLVRRRGQEARLRCSPMKGHSHVYWYRQLPEEGLKFMVYLQKENIIDESGMPKERFSAEFPKEGPSILRIQQVVRGDSAAYFCASSPPAGITYEQYFGPGTRLTVT.

The chain employs TRBV5-4 and TRBJ2-5; D unresolved. This CDR3 comprises 16 residues. Germline-derived CDR1 and CDR2 are SGHNT and YYREEE (reference sequence). The V gene lost 4 bases and the J gene lost 5 bases, with 21 bases spanning the gap. The CDR3 spells CASSNARSGRRETQYF. The CDR3 DNA is TGTGCCAGCAGCAATGCCCGGTCCGGGCGACGGGAGACCCAGTACTTC.